This T cell receptor beta chain appears in the sequencing data of a study of blood T cell repertoires in COVID-19. Looking at the study overall: The United States, Italy and Spain supplied acute and convalescent COVID-19 samples.

With respect to this clone: The sample has other DNA sequences that encode this CDR3 too.

This CDR3 has 14 amino acids. Trimming took off 0 bases at V and 2 bases at J, with 6 bases between the two ends. CDR1 is SGHKS and CDR2 is YYEKEE in the germline V gene (reference sequence). The table came from immunoSEQ multiplex PCR; TCRdb's copy has only in-frame clones and leaves some out. The table records around 380,000 clones, about 80% of them present only once. The sequenced material came from peripheral blood. The rearrangement links TRBV5-5 to TRBJ1-3, with a possible D match to TRBD1 (6 bases). The sequence was obtained from a human donor with acute or convalescent COVID-19. The donor label of this sample is uncertain. CDR3: CASSLDRAGNTIYF. The CDR3 DNA follows: TGTGCCAGCAGCTTGGACAGGGCTGGAAACACCATATATTTT.